The sequence of this TCR beta chain was determined in a study of blood T cells in healthy people across ages. The second PCR ran about 6 to 12 cycles with a sample-barcoded 5' primer and J-beta primers. TCRdb recomputed calls from the 5' RACE reads with MiXCR, one row per CDR3 protein. Found here are 1.5 million to 2 million distinct CDR3 sequences, about 49% of them singletons; the top ten hold approximately 2.1%. The V gene end was trimmed by 4 bases and the J gene end by 11 bases; junction bases not matched to a gene: 18. The CDR3 consists of 15 residues. Per the germline V gene, CDR1 is DFQATT and CDR2 is SNEGSKA (reference sequence).

The source of this sequence is a middle-aged woman in good health. Sequencing was performed on blood. The V and J genes are TRBV20-1 and TRBJ2-5, with 8 bases that match TRBD2. CDR3 loop: CSATSSGEGYNEQYF. The DNA for the CDR3 is TGCAGTGCTACAAGTAGCGGGGAGGGCTACAATGAGCAGTACTTC.